A single sample is the source of the 25 T cell receptor beta chains below, sequenced in a study of blood T cell repertoires in COVID-19. Produced via immunoSEQ multiplex PCR; TCRdb's table is partial and in-frame only. The table lists roughly 250,000 clones, 70% to 90% of them singletons. Input material: peripheral blood. The source is a human donor with COVID-19, enrolled during active disease. The donor label of this sample is uncertain.

This chain connects TRBV2 to TRBJ1-5; D is unclear. This CDR3 is built from 13 residues. The germline V gene has CDR1 SNHLY and CDR2 FYNNEI. Deletions cut 7 bases from V and 3 bases from J, with 10 bases between. The CDR3, as DNA: TGTGCCAGCACAACTGAAAACAATCAGCCCCAGCATTTT. It encodes CASTTENNQPQHF.

This clone has a single count. The CDR3: CASSAVRDTQYF. The CDR3 nucleotides read TGTGCCAGCAGCGCGGTACGAGATACGCAGTATTTT. This rearrangement joins TRBV9 to TRBJ2-3; D is unresolved. The CDR3 is made up of 12 amino acids. The germline V gene has CDR1 SGDLS and CDR2 YYNGEE. V was clipped by 3 bases and J by 5 bases, with 7 bases between them.

The genes are TRBV7-2 and TRBJ1-3, with 9 bases lining up with TRBD1. The CDR3 spans 15 residues. Germline assignment: CDR1 SGHTA and CDR2 FQGNSA. Unmatched junction bases numbered 8, after V lost 6 bases and J lost 5 bases. The CDR3 protein is CASSLTGTGRNTIYF. The CDR3 bases are TGTGCCAGCAGTCTTACCGGGACAGGGAGAAACACCATATATTTT.

The rearrangement joins TRBV15 to TRBJ2-1, with D uncertain. The CDR3 runs 15 residues. V was pared by 0 bases and J by 0 bases, with 6 bases between. Germline V gene data show CDR1 as LNHNV and CDR2 as YYDKDF (reference sequence). The CDR3 coding sequence is TGTGCCACCAGCAGAGAGACGGGCTCCTACAATGAGCAGTTCTTC. Protein product: CATSRETGSYNEQFF. Supplemented by reference TRBV15 and TRBJ2-1, the full variable domain reads DAMVIQNPRYQVTQFGKPVTLSCSQTLNHNVMYWYQQKSSQAPKLLFHYYDKDFNNEADTPDNFQSRRPNTSFCFLDIRSPGLGDTAMYLCATSRETGSYNEQFFGPGTRLTVL.

This chain links TRBV9 with TRBJ2-7; 9 bases are a match to TRBD1. The CDR3 spans 15 residues. With 0 bases clipped from V and 3 bases from J, the junction kept 4 bases outside the gene matches. In germline, CDR1 is SGDLS, CDR2 YYNGEE. The CDR3 reads CASSVGQGENYEQYF. DNA of the CDR3: TGTGCCAGCAGCGTAGGACAGGGGGAAAACTACGAGCAGTACTTC.

The chain couples TRBV7-8 to TRBJ2-1; 8 nucleotides line up with TRBD2. Trimming took 4 bases from V and 0 from J; bases not matched to a gene: 5. The V gene's germline CDR1 is SGHVS and CDR2 FQNEAQ. This CDR3 has 16 amino acids. CDR3 in amino acids: CASSWASGPSYNEQFF. The CDR3 bases are TGTGCCAGCAGCTGGGCTAGCGGGCCCTCCTACAATGAGCAGTTCTTC.

V is TRBV19 and J is TRBJ1-2, with no clear D. CDR1 and CDR2 (germline): LNHDA, SQIVND (reference sequence). CDR3 length equals 16 residues. V dropped 1 base and J dropped 4 bases, with 16 bases sitting between them. The CDR3 region is CASSIAPAAGLYGYTF. The CDR3 nucleotides read TGTGCCAGTAGTATAGCACCCGCGGCCGGACTCTATGGCTACACCTTC.

The J gene is TRBJ1-2, the V gene TRBV6-5, with D possibly matching TRBD1 (5 bases). The V gene lost 5 bases and the J gene lost 2 bases, with 15 bases spanning the gap. Germline-derived CDR1 and CDR2 are MNHEY and SVGAGI. This CDR3 has 15 residues. The CDR3 nucleotides are TGTGCCAGCAGTATGGGCAGGGCGGAGAACTATGGCTACACCTTC. Its translation is CASSMGRAENYGYTF.

The chain has TRBV20-1 and TRBJ2-1; D is possibly TRBD1 (5 bases). V gave up 7 bases and J gave up 4 bases, with 8 bases separating them. The CDR3 is 11 amino acids. Germline CDR1 reads DFQATT; CDR2 reads SNEGSKA (reference sequence). CDR3 DNA: TGCAGTGGAACAGGTTACAATGAGCAGTTCTTC. Amino acids: CSGTGYNEQFF.

The rearrangement uses TRBV30 and TRBJ2-7, with 9 bases that match TRBD1. CDR3 size: 12 residues. The V gene's germline CDR1 is GTSNPN and CDR2 SVGIG (reference sequence). The V gene end was trimmed by 5 bases and the J gene end by 3 bases; junction bases not matched to a gene: 2. Written as DNA, the CDR3 is TGTGCCTGGGTGACAGGGGGCTACGAGCAGTACTTC. It specifies CAWVTGGYEQYF.

This chain joins TRBV6-5 and TRBJ2-7; TRBD1 aligns across 11 bases. The ends lost 4 bases at V and 4 bases at J; junction bases unmatched: 6. This CDR3 contains 15 residues. Per germline, CDR1 MNHEY and CDR2 SVGAGI. The CDR3 loop is CASSSDRGRFYEQYF. CDR3 sequence (DNA): TGTGCCAGCAGTTCGGACAGGGGGCGCTTTTACGAGCAGTACTTC.

This chain uses TRBV14 with TRBJ2-3, with TRBD1 as a possible D gene (5 bases). Between the trimmed V and J ends, which lost 6 bases and 2 bases, there was a span of 18 bases. The CDR3 sequence is 16 residues long. Germline CDR1 reads SGHDN; CDR2 reads FVKESK. CDR3 residues: CASRPMTALHTDTQYF. The CDR3 region has the DNA TGTGCCAGCAGACCTATGACAGCGCTCCACACAGATACGCAGTATTTT.

The J gene is TRBJ2-1, the V gene TRBV7-3; possibly TRBD2 for D (5 bases). The CDR3 extends over 13 amino acids. Trimming shortened V by 3 bases and J by 7 bases, and 10 bases separated the two germline ends. Germline CDR1 and CDR2: SGHTA and FQGTGA. The CDR3 loop is CASSLRRENEQFF. The DNA of the CDR3 is TGTGCCAGCAGCTTGAGAAGGGAGAATGAGCAGTTCTTC.

V is TRBV19 and J is TRBJ1-2; 7 bases align to TRBD1. Germline-derived CDR1 and CDR2 are LNHDA and SQIVND (reference sequence). Trimming cost V 6 bases and J 4 bases; bases outside gene matches: 8. The CDR3 runs 14 residues. CDR3 nucleotides: TGTGCCAGTAGCGCTACAGGGGCGGGCTATGGCTACACCTTC. Residues: CASSATGAGYGYTF.

This clone occurred once. The gene calls are TRBV9 and TRBJ2-7, with D possibly TRBD1 on 6 matching bases. Looked up from germline, CDR1 is SGDLS and CDR2 is YYNGEE. V was pared by 3 bases and J by 7 bases, with 11 bases between. The CDR3 is 12 residues long. This chain's CDR3 is CASSEGVGEQYF. The CDR3 DNA reads TGTGCCAGCAGCGAGGGGGTCGGGGAGCAGTACTTC.

The CDR3 region is CASSAGPGGETQYF. The CDR3, as DNA: TGTGCCAGCAGCGCGGGCCCGGGAGGGGAGACCCAGTACTTC. The chain has TRBV9 and TRBJ2-5; TRBD2 aligns across 8 bases. V gave up 3 bases and J gave up 5 bases; unmatched junction bases: 6. CDR3 length equals 14 residues. CDR1 SGDLS and CDR2 YYNGEE come from the germline V gene.

This rearrangement joins TRBV24-1 to TRBJ2-2; no definite D call. The V end lost 4 bases, the J end lost 4 bases, and 6 bases lay between the germline ends. Germline lookup yields CDR1 KGHDR and CDR2 SFDVKD. The CDR3 runs 13 residues. The CDR3, as DNA: TGTGCCACCAGTGACCCCGTCACCGGGGAGCTGTTTTTT. Protein product: CATSDPVTGELFF.

J is TRBJ2-7 and V is TRBV5-6; 8 bases agree with TRBD1. V gave up 0 bases and J gave up 2 bases; unmatched junction bases: 4. The germline CDR1 and CDR2 sequences are SGHDT and YYEEEE. This CDR3 has 15 amino acids. CDR3 DNA: TGTGCCAGCAGCTTGGCCGGGACAGGAACCTACGAGCAGTACTTC. Translation: CASSLAGTGTYEQYF.

This chain connects TRBV9 to TRBJ2-3, with TRBD2 as a possible D gene (5 bases). This CDR3 contains 15 residues. Looked up from germline, CDR1 is SGDLS and CDR2 is YYNGEE. V lost 3 bases and J 0 bases, leaving 11 bases between the germline ends. The CDR3 DNA reads as TGTGCCAGCAGCGCGCACGAGCGGAGCACAGATACGCAGTATTTT. Translation: CASSAHERSTDTQYF.

The chain links TRBV29-1 to TRBJ2-7; possibly TRBD2 for D (5 bases). The V gene's germline CDR1 is SQVTM and CDR2 ANQGSEA. Trimming left V 6 bases short and J 4 bases short, with 16 bases between. This CDR3 comprises 13 residues. The CDR3 bases are TGCAGCGTAGGAGGAGGCAGAGGGTACGAGCAGTACTTC. Its protein is CSVGGGRGYEQYF.

The chain has TRBV3-1 (or the pseudogene TRBV3-2) and TRBJ2-7, with 8 nucleotides matching TRBD2. CDR1 is LGHDT and CDR2 is YNNKEL in the germline V gene (reference sequence). This CDR3 contains 15 residues. J gave up 4 bases and V 3 bases, and 8 bases lay outside the gene matches. The CDR3 DNA follows: TGTGCCAGCAGCCATCTTACTAGCGGACGGTACGAGCAGTACTTC. This codes for CASSHLTSGRYEQYF.

This chain connects TRBV6-5 to TRBJ1-1, with D perhaps matching TRBD1 (5 bases). The CDR3 runs to 14 residues. CDR1 MNHEY and CDR2 SVGAGI come from the germline V gene. V was cut by 3 bases and J by 1 base, with 9 bases left in between. The CDR3 reads CASSYRQPNTEAFF. The CDR3 nucleotides are TGTGCCAGCAGTTATAGACAGCCGAACACTGAAGCTTTCTTT.

The rearrangement uses TRBV7-8 and TRBJ2-7; D perhaps matches TRBD1 (6 bases). The CDR3 sequence is 18 residues long. V was pared by 5 bases and J by 6 bases, with 29 bases between. In germline, CDR1 is SGHVS, CDR2 FQNEAQ. This CDR3 reads CASSPGAAPGSTWGEQYF. Written as DNA, the CDR3 is TGTGCCAGCAGCCCAGGGGCAGCCCCAGGTTCTACGTGGGGCGAGCAGTACTTC.

This rearrangement joins TRBV9 to TRBJ1-1; 11 nucleotides align to TRBD1. The germline gives CDR1 SGDLS, CDR2 YYNGEE. CDR3 size: 18 residues. V lost 0 bases and J lost 2; bases outside the gene matches: 9. DNA of the CDR3: TGTGCCAGCAGCGTAGCTTCAGGACAGGGGGCCCCCAACACTGAAGCTTTCTTT. Translating gives CASSVASGQGAPNTEAFF.

V gene TRBV2 combines with J gene TRBJ2-3, with 11 bases that match TRBD2. The V and J ends lost 8 bases and 6 bases, in that order; junction bases with no gene match: 7. The germline V gene has CDR1 SNHLY and CDR2 FYNNEI. This CDR3 comprises 14 residues. The CDR3 DNA follows: TGTGCCAGCGGGCTAGCGGGAGGTCGGGATACGCAGTATTTT. This encodes CASGLAGGRDTQYF.